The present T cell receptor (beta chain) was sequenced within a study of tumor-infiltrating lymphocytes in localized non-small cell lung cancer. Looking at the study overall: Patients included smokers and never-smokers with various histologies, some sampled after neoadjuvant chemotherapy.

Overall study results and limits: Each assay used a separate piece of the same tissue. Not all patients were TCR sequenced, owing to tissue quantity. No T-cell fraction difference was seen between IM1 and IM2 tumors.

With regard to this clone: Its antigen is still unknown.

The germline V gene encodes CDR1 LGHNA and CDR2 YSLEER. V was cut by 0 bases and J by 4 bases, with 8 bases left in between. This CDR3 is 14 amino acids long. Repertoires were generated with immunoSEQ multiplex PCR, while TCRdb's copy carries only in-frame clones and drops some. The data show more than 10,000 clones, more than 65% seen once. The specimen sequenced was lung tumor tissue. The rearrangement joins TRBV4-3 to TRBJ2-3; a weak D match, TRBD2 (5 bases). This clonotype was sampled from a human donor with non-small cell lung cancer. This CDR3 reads CASSQDLAPDTQYF. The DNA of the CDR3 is TGCGCCAGCAGCCAAGATCTAGCCCCAGATACGCAGTATTTT.